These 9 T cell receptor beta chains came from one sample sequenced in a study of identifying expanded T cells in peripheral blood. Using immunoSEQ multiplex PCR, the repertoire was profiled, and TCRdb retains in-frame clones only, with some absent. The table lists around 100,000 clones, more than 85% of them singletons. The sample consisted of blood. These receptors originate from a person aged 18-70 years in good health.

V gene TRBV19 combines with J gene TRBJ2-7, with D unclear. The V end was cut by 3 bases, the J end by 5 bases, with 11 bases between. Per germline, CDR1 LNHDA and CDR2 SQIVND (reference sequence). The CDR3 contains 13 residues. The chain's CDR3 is CASSISSFNEQYF. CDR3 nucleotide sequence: TGTGCCAGTAGTATTTCGTCATTTAACGAGCAGTACTTC.

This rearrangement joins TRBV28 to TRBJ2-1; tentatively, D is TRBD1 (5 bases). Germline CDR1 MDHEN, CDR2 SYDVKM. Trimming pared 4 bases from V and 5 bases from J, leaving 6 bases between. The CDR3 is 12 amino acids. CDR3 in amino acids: CASSSRDNEQFF. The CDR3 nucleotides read TGTGCCAGCAGTTCCAGGGACAATGAGCAGTTCTTC.

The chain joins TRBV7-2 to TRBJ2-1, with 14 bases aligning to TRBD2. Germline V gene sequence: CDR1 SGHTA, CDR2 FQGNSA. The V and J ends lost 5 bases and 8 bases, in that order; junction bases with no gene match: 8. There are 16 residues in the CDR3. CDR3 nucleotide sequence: TGTGCCAGCAGCCCCGGACTAGCGGGGGGTTGGGATGAGCAGTTCTTC. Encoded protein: CASSPGLAGGWDEQFF.

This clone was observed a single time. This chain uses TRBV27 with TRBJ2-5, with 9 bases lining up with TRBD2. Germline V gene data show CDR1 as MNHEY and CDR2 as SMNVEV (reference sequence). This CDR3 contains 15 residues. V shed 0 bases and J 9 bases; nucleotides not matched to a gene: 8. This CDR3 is CASSLSSAGGVSQYF. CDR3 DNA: TGTGCCAGCAGTTTATCCTCTGCGGGAGGGGTTTCCCAGTACTTC.

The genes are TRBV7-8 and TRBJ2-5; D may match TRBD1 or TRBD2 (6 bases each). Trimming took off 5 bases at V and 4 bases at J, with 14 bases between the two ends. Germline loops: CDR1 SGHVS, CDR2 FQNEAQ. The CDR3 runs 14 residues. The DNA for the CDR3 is TGTGCCAGCAGCGGGGAGGACAGAGGAGAGACCCAGTACTTC. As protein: CASSGEDRGETQYF.

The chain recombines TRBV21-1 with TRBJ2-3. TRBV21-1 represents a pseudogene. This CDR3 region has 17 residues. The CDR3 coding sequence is TGTGCCAGCAGCATCGGCGCACCCGTCCCGGATTCAGATACGCAGTATTTT. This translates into CASSIGAPVPDSDTQYF.

CDR3 in DNA: TGTGCCAGCAGCGAGGGCAGGCCTGGAAACACCATATATTTT. Protein sequence: CASSEGRPGNTIYF. J is TRBJ1-3 and V is TRBV7-6; the D is unclear. Trimming cost V 5 bases and J 2 bases, with 10 bases left between them. There are 14 residues in the CDR3. Germline V gene data show CDR1 as SGHVS and CDR2 as FNYEAQ.

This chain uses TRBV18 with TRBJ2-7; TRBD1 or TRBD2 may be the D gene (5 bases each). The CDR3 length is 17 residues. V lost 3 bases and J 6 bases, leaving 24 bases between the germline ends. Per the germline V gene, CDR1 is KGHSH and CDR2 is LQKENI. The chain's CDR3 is CASSPDSRGTSLREQYF. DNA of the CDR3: TGTGCCAGCTCACCCGATTCTAGAGGGACCTCACTCCGCGAGCAGTACTTC.

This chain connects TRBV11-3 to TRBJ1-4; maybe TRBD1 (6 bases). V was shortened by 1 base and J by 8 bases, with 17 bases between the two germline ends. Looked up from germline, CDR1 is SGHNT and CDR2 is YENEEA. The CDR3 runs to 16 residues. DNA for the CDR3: TGTGCCAGCAGCTTAGCGCGGGGGCCTGGAGGGGAAAAACTGTTTTTT. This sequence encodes CASSLARGPGGEKLFF.